A single sample is the source of the 13 T cell receptor beta chains below, sequenced in a study of tumor-infiltrating lymphocytes in primary liver carcinoma. Germline DNA was also extracted, with blood RNA taken from unsorted whole blood. Starting from 500 ng of total RNA, TCR beta cDNA was produced with a primer in the constant region. ARM-PCR, slightly modified, supplied the TCR beta libraries through three nested multiplex PCR rounds. TRBV1-TRBV30 forward and Cbeta reverse primers drove the first two roughly 10-cycle rounds. TCRdb called the multiplex PCR reads again in MiXCR, with one record for every CDR3 protein. Among fewer than 400,000 distinct CDR3 sequences listed, around three fifths were seen once. The sequenced sample consisted of peripheral blood. The receptors come from a man aged 40-49 years with primary liver carcinoma and hepatitis B virus infection.

The V gene is TRBV12-3 or TRBV12-4, the J gene TRBJ1-4, with TRBD1 matching over 10 bases. The CDR3 spans 13 residues. After removal of 6 bases from V and 6 bases from J, the junction contained 1 base not matched to a gene. In nucleotides, the CDR3 is TGTGCCAGCAGGACAGGGGGCTATGAAAAACTGTTTTTT. Amino acid sequence: CASRTGGYEKLFF.

The count of this clonotype is one. The rearrangement uses TRBV10-2 and TRBJ2-2; D is unclear. The germline V gene encodes CDR1 WSHSY and CDR2 SAAADI. The germline V and J ends were trimmed by 4 bases and 8 bases, with 14 bases remaining between them. This CDR3 contains 14 residues. The CDR3 DNA follows: TGCGCCAGCAGTGTAGTGAGAGGTAAAGGGGAGCTGTTTTTT. Its protein is CASSVVRGKGELFF.

This chain uses TRBV11-2 with TRBJ2-7; possible D gene TRBD2, 6 bases. V lost 5 bases and J 13 bases, leaving 21 bases between the germline ends. The CDR3 spans 13 residues. The germline V gene encodes CDR1 SGHAT and CDR2 FQNNGV. CDR3 sequence reads: CASSERTNCEHYF. CDR3 nucleotides: TGTGCCAGCAGCGAGCGGACTAACTGCGAACATTACTTC.

About this clonotype itself: A much larger clone lies one base from this, so it may be a read error. The chain couples TRBV29-1 to TRBJ2-7; D not certain. CDR3 length: 13 amino acids. Germline loops: CDR1 SQVTM, CDR2 ANQGSEA. For the CDR3, the DNA is TGCAACGCCGCGTTGGCAGATTCCTACGAGCAGTACTTC. It encodes CNAALADSYEQYF.

This clonotype came up many times. The rearrangement joins TRBV29-1 to TRBJ1-1; D not resolved. The CDR3 totals 10 residues. The germline V gene encodes CDR1 SQVTM and CDR2 ANQGSEA. Trimming stripped 5 bases from V and 5 bases from J, with 6 bases between. CDR3 sequence reads: CSVTMTEAFF. The CDR3 DNA is TGCAGCGTTACGATGACTGAAGCTTTCTTT.

The table lists this clonotype with a few counts. This chain links TRBV12-3 or TRBV12-4 with TRBJ2-3; 9 bases align to TRBD2. There are 16 residues in the CDR3. The trim removed 2 bases at V and 3 bases at J, leaving 6 bases unmatched. CDR3 nucleotide sequence: TGTGCCAGCAGTTTAAGTAGCGGGAGTGTGACAGATACGCAGTATTTT. It codes for CASSLSSGSVTDTQYF.

CDR3 coding DNA: TGTGCCAGCAGTCCACTAGCGGTAGCGAGCACAGATACGCAGTATTTT. This gives the protein CASSPLAVASTDTQYF. This sequence joins TRBV6-1 and TRBJ2-3; 8 nucleotides line up with TRBD2. The ends lost 5 bases at V and 0 bases at J; junction bases unmatched: 7. Germline V gene lookup returns CDR1 MNHNS and CDR2 SASEGT. CDR3 size: 16 residues.

For this clonotype: With a much larger clone just one base away, this may be a read error. The chain couples TRBV6-6 to TRBJ1-1; no definite D call. Per the germline V gene, CDR1 is MNHNY and CDR2 is SVGAGI (reference sequence). CDR3 length: 11 amino acids. The V end was cut by 6 bases, the J end by 11 bases, with 13 bases between. CDR3 loop: CASRADVDAFF. The CDR3 DNA reads TGTGCCAGCAGGGCGGACGTCGATGCTTTCTTT.

This sequence joins TRBV7-9 and TRBJ2-4; D gene uncertain. In germline, CDR1 is SEHNR, CDR2 FQNEAQ (reference sequence). This CDR3 spans 13 amino acids. The V and J ends lost 2 bases and 4 bases respectively, with 6 bases between them. Written as DNA, the CDR3 is TGTGCCAGCAGCTTAATCAGAAAAAACATTCAGTACTTC. Protein sequence: CASSLIRKNIQYF.

The chain couples TRBV30 to TRBJ2-5; D may be TRBD2 (6 bases). CDR1 GTSNPN and CDR2 SVGIG come from the germline V gene (reference sequence). There are 13 residues in the CDR3. Trimming removed 7 bases at V and 9 bases at J, with 21 bases between. The CDR3 loop is CASDSKDWEAQYF. The CDR3 DNA follows: TGTGCCTCTGACAGTAAAGATTGGGAGGCCCAGTACTTC.

Turning to this clonotype: At one boundary the junction diverges from the germline segment, which might be a read error. The rearrangement links TRBV5-1 to TRBJ2-3; 8 nucleotides agree with TRBD2. Germline V gene lookup returns CDR1 SGHRS and CDR2 YFSETQ. The CDR3 contains 16 residues. CDR3 DNA sequence: TGCGTCAGCAGCCCCGGGGGGGGCGGAAGGACAGATACACAGTATTTT. Encoded protein: CVSSPGGGGRTDTQYF. The variable domain in full, completed from reference TRBV5-1 and TRBJ2-3, reads KAGVTQTPRYLIKTRGQQVTLSCSPISGHRSVSWYQQTPGQGLQFLFEYFSETQRNKGNFPGRFSGRQFSNSRSEMNVSTLELGDSALYLCVSSPGGGGRTDTQYFGPGTRLTVL.

V usage is TRBV6-1 and J usage is TRBJ1-5; 8 bases are shared with TRBD1. V lost 6 bases, J lost 2 bases, and 3 bases stayed unmatched. The germline CDR1 and CDR2 sequences are MNHNS and SASEGT. The CDR3 runs 14 residues. CDR3 DNA sequence: TGTGCCAGCAGATTGGGACAGGGCAATCAGCCCCAGCATTTT. Translated, it gives CASRLGQGNQPQHF.

Concerning this clonotype: The missing conserved phenylalanine or tryptophan at the end of this CDR3 makes a read error likely. V is TRBV29-1 and J is TRBJ1-2; TRBD1 is a possible D gene (6 bases). This CDR3 has 12 residues. From germline, CDR1 is SQVTM and CDR2 ANQGSEA. This CDR3 reads CGVPDRNYGYTL. The CDR3 DNA is TGCGGCGTTCCGGACAGAAACTATGGCTACACCCTC.